The clone carrying this TCR beta chain was counted at least ten times. The CDR3 runs 13 residues. Between the trimmed V and J ends, which lost 3 bases and 6 bases, there was a span of 9 bases. CDR1 is LNHDA and CDR2 is SQIVND in the germline V gene (reference sequence). Amplified TCR beta CDR3 regions came from RNA transcripts. The HTBI primer set drove a first-round RT-PCR of the TCR CDR3. Each CDR3 protein gets one entry after TCRdb re-called the multiplex PCR reads with MiXCR. The profile shows hundreds of thousands of distinct CDR3 sequences, 38% of them singletons. This sample was included in a study of T cells in Graves' hyperthyroidism and ophthalmopathy. Overall study: Blood from the periphery was taken at initial diagnosis, before any treatment.

The PBMCs studied were ones that came from around 10 ml fresh peripheral blood. The specimen was blood. The TCR was taken from a man aged 18 to 35 with Graves' hyperthyroidism. The J gene is TRBJ1-5, the V gene TRBV19; no firm D call. CDR3 protein: CASSILEGQPQHF. The CDR3 DNA reads as TGTGCCAGTAGTATCCTTGAGGGTCAGCCCCAGCATTTT.